Listed below are T cell receptor beta chains from one sample, sequenced in a study of blood T cell repertoires in COVID-19. The assay was immunoSEQ multiplex PCR, and TCRdb's table has in-frame clones only and misses some. This table has about 60,000 clones, around nine tenths appearing once. The sequenced material came from peripheral blood. The receptors originated from a man aged 55 to 70 with acute or convalescent COVID-19. CDR3s include the opening cysteine and the closing phenylalanine or tryptophan.

V	length	CDR3
TRBV19	16	CASSIAQGGPTDTQYF
TRBV27	15	CASSSISSRSYEQYF
TRBV19	14	CASSPGQNTREAFF
TRBV28	13	CASSLSRNTEAFF
TRBV29-1	12	CSAPTVSYGYTF
TRBV25-1	16	CASSLPLAGDLDEQFF
TRBV2	13	CASSVQGARGYTF
TRBV19	17	CASSNPYRGPGNQPQHF
TRBV4-2	16	CASSQDVGTGPEKLFF
TRBV30	14	CAWTQGSGANVLTF
TRBV10-1	18	CASSESSGQGYSNQPQHF
TRBV5-1	15	CASSSRTGIGNEQYF
TRBV2	17	CASSEATGIPSTDTQYF
TRBV5-1	17	CASSLSLSGFNENIQYF
TRBV7-9	15	CASSRVGATLYEQYF
TRBV4-2	17	CASSQDWLAGDKETQYF
TRBV9	16	CASSVVGLAIYNEQFF
TRBV28	14	CASSFGQGLGGYTF
TRBV5-8	15	CASSLQRLGTDTQYF
TRBV7-9	16	CASSSRTGMTNEKLFF
TRBV29-1	12	CSVRTVRTEAFF
TRBV19	13	CASSIDPPNEQFF